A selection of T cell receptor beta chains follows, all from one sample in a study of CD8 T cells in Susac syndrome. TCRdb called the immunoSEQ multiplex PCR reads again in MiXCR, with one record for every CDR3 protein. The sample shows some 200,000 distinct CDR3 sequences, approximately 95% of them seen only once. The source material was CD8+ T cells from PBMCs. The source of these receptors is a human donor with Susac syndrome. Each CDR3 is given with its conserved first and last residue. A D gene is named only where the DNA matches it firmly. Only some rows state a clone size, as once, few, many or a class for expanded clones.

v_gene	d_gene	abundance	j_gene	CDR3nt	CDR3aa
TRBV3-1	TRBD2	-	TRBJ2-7	TGTGCCAGCAGCCAAGAGATGGGACTAGCGTCTGGGCAGTACTTC	CASSQEMGLASGQYF
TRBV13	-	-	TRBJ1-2	TGTGCCAGCAGCTCCCGGGTGGGGGGTAACTATGGCTACACCTTC	CASSSRVGGNYGYTF
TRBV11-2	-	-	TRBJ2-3	TGTGCCAGCAGCTTAGATATCACAGATACGCAGTATTTT	CASSLDITDTQYF
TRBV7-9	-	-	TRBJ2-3	TGTGCCAGCAGCCCAGGGGACTTCACAAGCACAGATACGCAGTATTTT	CASSPGDFTSTDTQYF
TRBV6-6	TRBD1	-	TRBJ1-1	TGTGCCAGCACCACCGGGACAGGGGGCGGAGTGACTGAAGCTTTCTTT	CASTTGTGGGVTEAFF
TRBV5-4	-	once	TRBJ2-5	TGTGCCAGCAGCTTTGGGGTAGAGACCCAGTACTTC	CASSFGVETQYF
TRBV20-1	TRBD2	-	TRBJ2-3	TGCAGTGCTAGAGCTAGCGGGACCATCACAGATACGCAGTATTTT	CSARASGTITDTQYF
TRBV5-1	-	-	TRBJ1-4	TGCGCCAGCAGCTTGGCGGTCTTAGCGGCAACTAATGAAAAACTGTTTTTT	CASSLAVLAATNEKLFF
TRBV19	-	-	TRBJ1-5	TGTGCCAGTAGTATAGCGGTCAATCAGCCCCAGCATTTT	CASSIAVNQPQHF
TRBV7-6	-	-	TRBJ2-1	TGTGCCAGCAGCCCCGTGGAATTGAATGAGCAGTTCTTC	CASSPVELNEQFF
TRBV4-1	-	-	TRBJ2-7	TGCGCCAGCAGCCAAGATGTCACGGGACTTCTCGCATACGAGCAGTACTTC	CASSQDVTGLLAYEQYF
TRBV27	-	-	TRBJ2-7	TGTGCCAGCAGAGGCTACGAGCAGTACTTC	CASRGYEQYF
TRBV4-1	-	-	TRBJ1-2	TGCGCCAGCAGTCCCGAGGGGATTTCAGACTATGGCTACACCTTC	CASSPEGISDYGYTF
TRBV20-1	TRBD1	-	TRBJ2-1	TGCAGTGCTAGAGATCTAGGGGGCCCTTTCAATGAGCAGTTCTTC	CSARDLGGPFNEQFF
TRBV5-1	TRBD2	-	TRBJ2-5	TGCGCCAGCAGCTGGGAGCGGGGGAGGCTGAAGACCCAGTACTTC	CASSWERGRLKTQYF
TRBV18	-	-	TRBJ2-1	TGTGCCAGCTCACCAGGCCCAAGCTCCTACAATGAGCAGTTCTTC	CASSPGPSSYNEQFF
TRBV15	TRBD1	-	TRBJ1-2	TGTGCCACCAGCAGAGATCTTCGGGACAGGGTAATTTCTGGCTACACCTTC	CATSRDLRDRVISGYTF
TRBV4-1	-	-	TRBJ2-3	TGCGCCAGCAGCCATTACGACCCTACCCTGGGTGATACGCAGTATTTT	CASSHYDPTLGDTQYF
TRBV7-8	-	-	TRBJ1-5	TGTGCCAGCAGCTTAGCAGTGCAAGGACGTGGCAATCAGCCCCAGCATTTT	CASSLAVQGRGNQPQHF
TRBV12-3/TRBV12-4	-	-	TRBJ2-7	TGTGCCAGCACGGGTCCTCCCGTCTACGAGCAGTACTTC	CASTGPPVYEQYF
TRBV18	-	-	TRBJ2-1	TGTGCCAGCTCACCAGGTAGGAACAATGAGCAGTTCTTC	CASSPGRNNEQFF
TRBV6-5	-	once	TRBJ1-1	TGTGCCAGCAGTTACCTGGGCAGAAGAACTGAAGCTTTCTTT	CASSYLGRRTEAFF
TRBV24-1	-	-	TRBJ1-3	TGTGCCACCATCGCAGGGCAAGGAAACACCATATATTTT	CATIAGQGNTIYF
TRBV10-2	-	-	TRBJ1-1	TGCGCCAGCAGTGACAGCATGAACACTGAAGCTTTCTTT	CASSDSMNTEAFF
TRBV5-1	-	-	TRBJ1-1	TGCGCCAGCAGCTTGGGGGAGGAAGCTTTCTTT	CASSLGEEAFF
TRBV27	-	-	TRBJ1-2	TGTGCCAGCAGTTTGGCGGGACCCTCGGACGGTGGCTACACCTTC	CASSLAGPSDGGYTF
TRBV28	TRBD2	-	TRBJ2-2	TGTGCCAGCAGTTTAAGGGTAGCGGGGACATTATCCGGGGAGCTGTTTTTT	CASSLRVAGTLSGELFF
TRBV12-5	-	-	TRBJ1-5	TGTGCTAGTGGTTTGGGTGGTAGCAATCAGCCCCAGCATTTT	CASGLGGSNQPQHF
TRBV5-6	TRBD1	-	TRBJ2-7	TGTGCCAGCAGCTTGGAAATAATGGGACAGGGGATCCGGGAGCAGTACTTC	CASSLEIMGQGIREQYF
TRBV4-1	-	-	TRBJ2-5	TGCGCCAGCAGCCAAGTTGTTTCAGGGCCGGAGACCCAGTACTTC	CASSQVVSGPETQYF
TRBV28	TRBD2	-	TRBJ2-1	TGTGCCAGCAGCCTCGCGGCTAGCGGGAGGAATAATGAGCAGTTCTTC	CASSLAASGRNNEQFF
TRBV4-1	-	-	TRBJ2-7	TGCGCCAGCAGCCAATATATTACCTACGAGCAGTACTTC	CASSQYITYEQYF
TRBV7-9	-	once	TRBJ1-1	TGTGCCAGCAGCCCTGCGAGGGGAACTACTGAAGCTTTCTTT	CASSPARGTTEAFF
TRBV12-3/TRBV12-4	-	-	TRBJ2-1	TGTGCCAGCACTTCCGGGAGCGGTACCTACAATGAGCAGTTCTTC	CASTSGSGTYNEQFF
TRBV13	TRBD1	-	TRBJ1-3	TGTGCCAGCAGCTCCTGGGGACAGTTCGATTCTGGAAACACCATATATTTT	CASSSWGQFDSGNTIYF
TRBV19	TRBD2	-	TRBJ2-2	TGTGCCAGTAGTAGCGGGGGGGCCTCCACCGGGGAGCTGTTTTTT	CASSSGGASTGELFF
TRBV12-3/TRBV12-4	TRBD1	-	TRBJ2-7	TGTGCCAGCAGTTTGGGACAGCCCTCCTACGAGCAGTACTTC	CASSLGQPSYEQYF
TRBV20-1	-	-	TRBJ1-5	TGCAGTGCTAGATCACCCAATCAGCCCCAGCATTTT	CSARSPNQPQHF
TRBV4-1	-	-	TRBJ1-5	TGCGCCAGCAGCCAGGGCCAAGATCCCAATCAGCCCCAGCATTTT	CASSQGQDPNQPQHF
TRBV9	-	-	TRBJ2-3	TGTGCCAGCAGCGTCCGCGGGGTCGGAGATACGCAGTATTTT	CASSVRGVGDTQYF
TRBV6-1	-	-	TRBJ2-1	TGTGCCAGCAGTGTAACGTGGGGCGGAGGCAATGAGCAGTTCTTC	CASSVTWGGGNEQFF
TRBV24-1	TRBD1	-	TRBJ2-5	TGTGCCACCAGTGGATCAGGGGGAGAGACCCAGTACTTC	CATSGSGGETQYF
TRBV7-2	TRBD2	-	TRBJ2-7	TGTGCCAGCAGCCCCGAGACTAGCGGGTACTACGAGCAGTACTTC	CASSPETSGYYEQYF